This TCR beta chain stems from a study of blood T cell repertoires in COVID-19. V was shortened by 8 bases and J by 0 bases, with 11 bases between the two germline ends. Per germline, CDR1 MNHEY and CDR2 SMNVEV (reference sequence). This CDR3 is 14 amino acids long. Clones were read by immunoSEQ multiplex PCR, and TCRdb kept only the in-frame ones, dropping some. The sample includes fewer than 150,000 clones, 86% seen only once; the top ten take roughly 7.9%. This receptor was identified in a man in his sixties or seventies who had recovered from COVID-19. Source material: peripheral blood. The genes are TRBV27 and TRBJ2-1; tentative D call: TRBD2 (5 bases). In nucleotides, the CDR3 is TGTGCCAGCGGCCAGCGGAGCTCCTACAATGAGCAGTTCTTC. This encodes CASGQRSSYNEQFF.